This note documents a single T cell receptor (beta chain) sequence. Its antigen is still unknown. Using immunoSEQ multiplex PCR, the repertoire was profiled, and TCRdb retains in-frame clones only, with some absent. The repertoire holds 1 million to 1.2 million clones, approximately 80% seen once, with roughly 0.9% in the top ten. Memory CD4+ cells were the fraction left after CD45RA+ naive selection. These data originate in a study of shared clonotypes between healthy human individuals. Study-wide context: The donors, two women and a few men, were aged 18 to 49.

Overall study results and limits: Owing to a small donor count, the genetic and exposure-history diversity represented was limited.

V trimming: 4 bases; J trimming: 3 bases; junction bases outside the gene matches: 9. Germline V gives CDR1 SGDLS, CDR2 YYNGEE. This CDR3 has 15 amino acids. The sample comprised memory CD4+ T cells from PBMCs. Subset indicated: CD45RA-negative fraction. This TCR was sampled from a man younger than 35 in good health. Some clones in this sample may be carry-over from other donors' samples. The genes are TRBV9 and TRBJ2-7, with 8 bases that match TRBD1. The CDR3 DNA is TGTGCCAGCAGCCCCCGGACAGGGTCTGACTACGAGCAGTACTTC. It translates to CASSPRTGSDYEQYF. The whole variable domain, remainder taken from reference TRBV9 and TRBJ2-7, is DSGVTQTPKHLITATGQRVTLRCSPRSGDLSVYWYQQSLDQGLQFLIQYYNGEERAKGNILERFSAQQFPDLHSELNLSSLELGDSALYFCASSPRTGSDYEQYFGPGTRLTVT.